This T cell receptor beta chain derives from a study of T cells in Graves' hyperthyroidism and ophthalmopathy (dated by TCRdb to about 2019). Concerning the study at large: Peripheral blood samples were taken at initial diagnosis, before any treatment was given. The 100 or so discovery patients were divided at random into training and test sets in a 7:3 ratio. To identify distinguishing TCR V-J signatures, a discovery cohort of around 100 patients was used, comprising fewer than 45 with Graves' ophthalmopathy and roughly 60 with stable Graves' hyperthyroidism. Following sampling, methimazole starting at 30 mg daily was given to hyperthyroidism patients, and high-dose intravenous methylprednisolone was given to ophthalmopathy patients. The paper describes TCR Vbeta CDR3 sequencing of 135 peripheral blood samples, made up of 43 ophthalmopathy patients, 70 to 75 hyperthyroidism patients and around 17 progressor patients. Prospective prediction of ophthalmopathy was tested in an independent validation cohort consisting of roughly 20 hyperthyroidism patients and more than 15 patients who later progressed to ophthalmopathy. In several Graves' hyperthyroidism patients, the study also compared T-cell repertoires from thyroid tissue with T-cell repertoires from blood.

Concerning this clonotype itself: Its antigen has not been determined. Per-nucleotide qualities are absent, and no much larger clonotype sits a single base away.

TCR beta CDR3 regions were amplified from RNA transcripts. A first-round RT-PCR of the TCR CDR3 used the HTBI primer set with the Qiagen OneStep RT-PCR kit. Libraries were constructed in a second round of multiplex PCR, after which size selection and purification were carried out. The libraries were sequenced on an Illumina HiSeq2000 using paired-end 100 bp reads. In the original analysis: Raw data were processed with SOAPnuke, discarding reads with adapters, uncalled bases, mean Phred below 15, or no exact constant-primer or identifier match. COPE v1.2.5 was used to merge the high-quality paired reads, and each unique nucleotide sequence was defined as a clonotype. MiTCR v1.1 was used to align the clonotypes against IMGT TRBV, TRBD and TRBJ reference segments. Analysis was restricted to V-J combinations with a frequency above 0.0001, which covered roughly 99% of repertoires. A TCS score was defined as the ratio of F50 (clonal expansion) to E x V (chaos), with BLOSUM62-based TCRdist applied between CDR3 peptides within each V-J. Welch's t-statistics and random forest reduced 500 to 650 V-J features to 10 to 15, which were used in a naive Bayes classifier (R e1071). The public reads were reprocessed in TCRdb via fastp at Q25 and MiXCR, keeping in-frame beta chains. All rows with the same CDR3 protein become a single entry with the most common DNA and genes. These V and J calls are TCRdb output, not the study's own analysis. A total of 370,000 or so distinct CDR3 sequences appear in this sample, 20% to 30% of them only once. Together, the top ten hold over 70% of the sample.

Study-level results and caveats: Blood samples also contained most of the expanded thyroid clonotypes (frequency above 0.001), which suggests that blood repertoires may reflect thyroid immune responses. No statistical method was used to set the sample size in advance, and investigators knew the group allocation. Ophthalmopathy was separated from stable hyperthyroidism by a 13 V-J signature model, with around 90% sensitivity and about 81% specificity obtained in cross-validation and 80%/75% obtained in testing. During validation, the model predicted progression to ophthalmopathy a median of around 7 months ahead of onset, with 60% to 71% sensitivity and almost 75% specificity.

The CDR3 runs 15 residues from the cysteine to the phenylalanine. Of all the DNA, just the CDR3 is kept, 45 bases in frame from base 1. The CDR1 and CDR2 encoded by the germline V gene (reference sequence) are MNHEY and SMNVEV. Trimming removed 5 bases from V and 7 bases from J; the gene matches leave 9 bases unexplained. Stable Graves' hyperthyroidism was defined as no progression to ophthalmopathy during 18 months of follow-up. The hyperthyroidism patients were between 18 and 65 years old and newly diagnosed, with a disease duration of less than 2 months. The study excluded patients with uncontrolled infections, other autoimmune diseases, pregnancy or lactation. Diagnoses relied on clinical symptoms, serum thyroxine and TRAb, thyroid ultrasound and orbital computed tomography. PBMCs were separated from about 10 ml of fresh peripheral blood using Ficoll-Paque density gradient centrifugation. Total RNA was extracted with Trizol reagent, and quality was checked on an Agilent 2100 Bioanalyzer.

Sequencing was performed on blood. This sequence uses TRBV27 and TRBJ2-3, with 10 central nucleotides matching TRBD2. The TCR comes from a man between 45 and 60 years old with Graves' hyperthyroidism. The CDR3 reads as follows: CASSIVAGGMNTQYF. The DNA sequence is TGTGCCAGCAGTATAGTAGCGGGAGGTATGAATACGCAGTATTTT.